This T cell receptor beta chain was observed in a study of blood T cell repertoires in COVID-19. CDR3 length: 15 residues. V lost 0 bases to trimming and J lost 4 bases, with 12 bases between them. Germline CDR1 MGHRA, CDR2 YSYEKL. The method was immunoSEQ multiplex PCR; TCRdb's version includes in-frame clones alone and lacks a portion of them. Of a few hundred thousand clones in the sample, approximately 86% were seen once. Material for sequencing was peripheral blood. The chain is built from TRBV4-1 and TRBJ1-2; D is undetermined. This receptor was identified in a human donor in a cohort sampled during active COVID-19. CDR3 region: CASSQEGGSGYGYTF. The CDR3 nucleotides read TGCGCCAGCAGCCAAGAAGGTGGTAGCGGCTATGGCTACACCTTC.